This is a list of T cell receptor beta chains from one sample in a study of breast tumors, draining lymph nodes, adjacent tissues. TCRdb ran MiXCR on the multiplex PCR reads and lists one entry per CDR3 protein. The data contain approximately 63,000 distinct CDR3 sequences, approximately 62% of them seen just once; the ten biggest clones take up around a fifth. The specimen was breast tumor tissue. The receptors stem from a female donor with breast cancer. Some clones in this sample may be carry-over from other donors' samples. CDR3s include the opening cysteine and the closing phenylalanine or tryptophan. Fields, in order: V gene, CDR3 protein.

>TRBV5-1
CASSSSTATYEQYF
>TRBV19
CASSPWDQYYGYTF
>TRBV11-2
CASSLVGSALAGVNEQFF
>TRBV24-1
CATSDLPHPGDREQPQHF
>TRBV2
CASSHESVLQNSPLHF
>TRBV7-9
CASSSSIGGGYGYPF
>TRBV5-5
CASSQDWPGGTTRSPYEQYF
>TRBV12-3/TRBV12-4
CASSLRGRHYGYTF
>TRBV9
CASSEEGGLTTGELFF
>TRBV28
CASSLLAGPVEQYF
>TRBV20-1
CSASLAGGYTEAFF
>TRBV3-1
CASSQEIGLWGDYTGELFF
>TRBV2
CASSVLATTGELFF
>TRBV18
CASSDPDGDEQYF
>TRBV7-9
CASSLGAGASQFF
>TRBV19
CASSPGHHSNQPQHF
>TRBV20-1
CSAAARGGDTQYF
>TRBV18
CASSPSTDRPAGYTF
>TRBV9
CASSSGLLPYEQYF
>TRBV5-1
CASSLGRGADTQYF
>TRBV7-2
CASSPGTGIDYGYPF
>TRBV11-2
CASSYNTGAGEQYF
>TRBV12-3/TRBV12-4
CASTLVGTDTQYF
>TRBV7-3
CASSLGSAGTGELFF
>TRBV9
CASSVEGTDTQYF
>TRBV19
CASGKGGPQSNQPQHF
>TRBV5-1
CASSSGTGELFF
>TRBV20-1
CSARPSGGGTGETQYF
>TRBV13
CASSLTSGVGNEQFF
>TRBV7-2
CASSLQLAAGELFF
>TRBV4-2
CASSPGGTGNQPQHF
>TRBV20-1
CSATDPGQRTYGYTF
>TRBV6-2/TRBV6-3
CASSLRVDGYTF
>TRBV6-1
CASSEFSDYNEQFF
>TRBV5-1
CASSLDPGLTNEKLFF
>TRBV20-1
CSARSGRDLEQYF
>TRBV19
CASSMWGGMNTQYF
>TRBV7-9
CASSPWDRDYGYTF
>TRBV5-5
CASSRGQGAREQYF
>TRBV20-1
CSPEDRGRNGYNEQFF
>TRBV24-1
CATSDFGTGTYNEQFF
>TRBV7-3
CASSSMAGGREQFF
>TRBV18
CASSPPGRVWETQYF
>TRBV14
CASGRGAEAFF
>TRBV3-1
CASSQMVSYEQYF
>TRBV24-1
CATSDPGQGGYNEQFF
>TRBV4-1
CASSQDPPGLAGGYNEQFF
>TRBV2
CASSYRVSNQPQHF
>TRBV5-4
CASSFTSKNIQYF
>TRBV20-1
CSAISDRGRNGYTF
>TRBV6-4
CASSQVQSSYNEQFF
>TRBV3-1
CASSQEGSYNSPLHF
>TRBV29-1
CSVGSPGTSGGANTQYF
>TRBV13
CASSPPGQGWDEKLFF
>TRBV7-3
CASSSPGGPLFF